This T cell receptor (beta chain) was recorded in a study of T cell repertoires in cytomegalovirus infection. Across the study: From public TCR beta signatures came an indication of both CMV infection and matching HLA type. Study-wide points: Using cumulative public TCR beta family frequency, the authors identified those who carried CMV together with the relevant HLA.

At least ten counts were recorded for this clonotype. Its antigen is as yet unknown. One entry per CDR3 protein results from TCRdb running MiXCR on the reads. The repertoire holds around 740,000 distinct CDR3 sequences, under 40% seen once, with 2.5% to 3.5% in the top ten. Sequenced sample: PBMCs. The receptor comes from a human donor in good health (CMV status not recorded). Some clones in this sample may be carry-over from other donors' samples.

CDR3 loop: CASSLGPISSGNTIYF. The CDR3 DNA sequence: TGTGCCAGCAGCTTGGGTCCCATAAGCTCTGGAAACACCATATATTTT. This chain links TRBV7-2 with TRBJ1-3; no firm D call. Per the germline V gene, CDR1 is SGHTA and CDR2 is FQGNSA. Trimming left V 3 bases short and J 0 bases short, with 12 bases between. This CDR3 contains 16 residues.